The T cell receptor (beta chain) under discussion was sequenced for a study of shared clonotypes between healthy human individuals. Study in general: Donors had three CD4 naive, three CD4 memory, two CD8 naive and one CD8 memory plate apiece. Findings and limits, study-wide: Of the naive CD4 clonotypes, roughly 5.2% were shared across a handful of donors. Sharing of clonotypes among donors was expected to vary with sequencing depth.

In regard to this clone: The antigen is not known. One junction end does not reproduce the germline sequence, and a read error may be involved.

Per the authors' pipeline: Owing to the provision of junction-only sequences devoid of quality scores by immunoSEQ, filtering differed. The protocol was immunoSEQ multiplex PCR, while the TCRdb copy is restricted to in-frame clones and leaves out a portion. That table furnishes V, J and clone size, whereas the DNA furnished D and trimming. The repertoire consists of some 1.5 million clones, with 95% to 99% occurring once and the leading ten covering approximately 0.44%. The CDR3 spans 16 residues. CDR1 MDHEN and CDR2 SYDVKM come from the germline V gene. Source material: naive CD4+ T cells sorted from blood. The subset denotes: CD45RA+ positively selected. This sequence was found in a young man in good health. The chain carries TRBV28 and TRBJ2-2; 10 bases are shared with TRBD1. CDR3 DNA: TGTGCCAGCAGATTATCCGGGACAGGGGCCAGCGGGGAGCTGTTTTTT. Its protein product is CASRLSGTGASGELFF.